The clone carrying this TCR beta chain was observed a handful of times. The CDR3 length is 14 residues. Looked up from germline, CDR1 is SGHNT and CDR2 is YYREEE (reference sequence). V was trimmed by 3 bases and J by 6 bases, leaving 12 bases between them. This sample is part of a study of blood T cell repertoires in COVID-19. Across the whole study: Sites in the United States, Italy and Spain provided acute and convalescent COVID-19 samples. T cells, B-cell-depleted T cells, or PBMCs supplied cDNA or gDNA.

TCRdb's table, derived via immunoSEQ multiplex PCR, lists solely in-frame clones and lacks some. The sample has about 130,000 clones; 88% are singletons. The J gene is TRBJ1-4, the V gene TRBV5-4; the D is unclear. The clonotype was recovered from a man aged 45-65 years with acute or convalescent COVID-19. The source material was peripheral blood. CDR3 nucleotides: TGTGCCAGCAGCTCGAGGATAGAGGATGAAAAACTGTTTTTT. This sequence encodes CASSSRIEDEKLFF.